What follows is one TCR beta chain and its context. Cohort 3 recovered donors had two negative PCRs, clearance, or symptom resolution. The sample belongs to a study of blood T cell repertoires in COVID-19. The overall study: Spain, Italy and the United States supplied samples that represented acute and convalescent COVID-19.

The CDR3 contains 14 residues. Germline V CDR1 and CDR2: SNHLY, FYNNEI. After removal of 4 bases from V and 5 bases from J, the junction contained 3 bases not matched to a gene. Measured with immunoSEQ multiplex PCR; TCRdb has only the in-frame clones, and not every one. The table has around 480,000 clones, 75% to 90% seen once. Source material: PBMCs or T cells enriched from blood (not recorded which). The chain joins TRBV2 to TRBJ1-4, with TRBD1 matching 8 bases. The receptor comes from a woman under 30 who had recovered from COVID-19. CDR3 amino acids: CASSGQGWNEKLFF. In DNA form, the CDR3 reads TGTGCCAGCAGTGGACAGGGGTGGAATGAAAAACTGTTTTTT. The complete variable domain, with remaining parts taken from reference TRBV2 and TRBJ1-4, reads EPEVTQTPSHQVTQMGQEVILRCVPISNHLYFYWYRQILGQKVEFLVSFYNNEISEKSEIFDDQFSVERPDGSNFTLKIRSTKLEDSAMYFCASSGQGWNEKLFFGSGTQLSVL.